The 17 T cell receptor beta chains presented below share a single source sample, sequenced in a study of T cell responses to AZD1222 COVID-19 vaccine. Sequencing was performed with immunoSEQ multiplex PCR; in TCRdb, only in-frame clones are kept and a portion is missing. The repertoire has over 70,000 clones, roughly nine tenths of them found once; the top ten carry 5.3%. The sequenced sample was peripheral blood, obtained 28 days after the second AZD1222 dose. The receptors here all came from an adult who received the AZD1222 COVID-19 vaccine.

The chain is built from TRBV4-3 and TRBJ2-5, with 7 bases fitting TRBD1. Germline CDR1 is LGHNA and CDR2 is YSLEER. V lost 3 bases and J lost 4; bases outside the gene matches: 5. This CDR3 comprises 14 residues. The CDR3 loop is CASSQTGFAETQYF. The CDR3 nucleotides are TGCGCCAGCAGCCAGACAGGGTTTGCAGAGACCCAGTACTTC.

This clone is a singleton in its sample. The V gene is TRBV24-1, the J gene TRBJ1-4; D perhaps matches TRBD1 (5 bases). V lost 3 bases and J 8 bases, leaving 9 bases between the germline ends. This CDR3 comprises 13 residues. CDR1 is KGHDR, CDR2 SFDVKD, per germline. The CDR3 sequence is CATSDPGTEKLFF. CDR3 coding DNA: TGTGCCACCAGTGATCCGGGGACCGAAAAACTGTTTTTT.

This clone was seen a single time. The chain joins TRBV2 to TRBJ2-7; tentative D call: TRBD1 (6 bases). V was shortened by 6 bases and J by 2 bases, with 14 bases between the two germline ends. The CDR3 loop spans 14 amino acids. Looked up from germline, CDR1 is SNHLY and CDR2 is FYNNEI. The CDR3 DNA follows: TGTGCCAGCAGAAAGGGGGTGGAAGCCTACGAGCAGTACTTC. Translating it yields CASRKGVEAYEQYF.

This chain links TRBV7-2 with TRBJ2-7; maybe TRBD1 (6 bases). Germline CDR1 is SGHTA and CDR2 is FQGNSA. The germline V and J ends were trimmed by 5 bases and 0 bases, with 20 bases remaining between them. The CDR3 loop spans 17 amino acids. This CDR3 is CASSPHGGQGFSYEQYF. The CDR3 DNA sequence: TGTGCCAGCAGCCCCCATGGTGGGCAGGGGTTCTCCTACGAGCAGTACTTC.

The chain joins TRBV5-1 to TRBJ2-3; 7 nucleotides match TRBD1. CDR3 length: 14 amino acids. With V trimmed by 0 bases and J by 5 bases, 3 bases remained unmatched. In germline, CDR1 is SGHRS, CDR2 YFSETQ. The CDR3 region has the DNA TGCGCCAGCAGCTTGGGACAGGGTAAAGATACGCAGTATTTT. Residues: CASSLGQGKDTQYF. The full variable domain, in which reference TRBV5-1 and TRBJ2-3 provide the parts outside the CDR3, is KAGVTQTPRYLIKTRGQQVTLSCSPISGHRSVSWYQQTPGQGLQFLFEYFSETQRNKGNFPGRFSGRQFSNSRSEMNVSTLELGDSALYLCASSLGQGKDTQYFGPGTRLTVL.

The rearrangement joins TRBV29-1 to TRBJ1-2, with D unclear. Germline CDR1 SQVTM, CDR2 ANQGSEA. With 3 bases removed from V and 0 bases from J, the gap between germline ends came to 5 bases. CDR3 length: 12 residues. Written as DNA, the CDR3 is TGCAGCGTTGACCAGTCTAACTATGGCTACACCTTC. It specifies CSVDQSNYGYTF.

This rearrangement joins TRBV29-1 to TRBJ2-7; maybe TRBD1 (5 bases). CDR1 and CDR2 (germline): SQVTM, ANQGSEA. The CDR3 is 13 residues long. V gave up 4 bases and J gave up 2 bases, with 12 bases separating them. In nucleotides, the CDR3 is TGCAGCGTTGTAGGGGTCCTCCCCTACGAGCAGTACTTC. Translation: CSVVGVLPYEQYF.

The chain couples TRBV27 to TRBJ1-1, with 7 nucleotides matching TRBD1. After removal of 5 bases from V and 4 bases from J, the junction contained 7 bases not matched to a gene. The CDR3 contains 14 residues. The germline gives CDR1 MNHEY, CDR2 SMNVEV (reference sequence). CDR3 protein: CASSTYRGFTEAFF. As DNA, the CDR3 is TGTGCCAGCAGTACCTACAGGGGATTCACTGAAGCTTTCTTT.

The J gene is TRBJ2-3, the V gene TRBV27; D gene ambiguous. Germline V gene data show CDR1 as MNHEY and CDR2 as SMNVEV (reference sequence). V was trimmed by 6 bases and J by 3 bases, leaving 7 bases between them. This CDR3 has 12 residues. CDR3 sequence reads: CASSHPTDTQYF. CDR3 coding DNA: TGTGCCAGCAGCCACCCTACAGATACGCAGTATTTT.

This chain joins TRBV6-6 and TRBJ2-5; TRBD1 aligns across 9 bases. The germline V gene encodes CDR1 MNHNY and CDR2 SVGAGI (reference sequence). The V and J ends lost 3 bases and 3 bases, in that order; junction bases with no gene match: 5. This CDR3 has 15 residues. The CDR3 DNA sequence: TGTGCCAGCAGTTATTCGGGACAGGGCAAAGAGACCCAGTACTTC. It yields the protein CASSYSGQGKETQYF.

The chain links TRBV5-6 to TRBJ2-3, with D maybe TRBD2 (6 bases). The germline V gene encodes CDR1 SGHDT and CDR2 YYEEEE. Trimming took 0 bases from V and 7 from J, leaving 15 bases between them. The CDR3 loop spans 15 amino acids. The CDR3 DNA sequence: TGTGCCAGCAGCTTGGATTGGGGGGAAGTAAATACGCAGTATTTT. Translated: CASSLDWGEVNTQYF.

V usage is TRBV29-1 and J usage is TRBJ1-1; D unclear. Germline CDR1 reads SQVTM; CDR2 reads ANQGSEA. The CDR3 sequence is 12 residues long. Trimming left V 7 bases short and J 1 base short, with 10 bases between. CDR3 sequence (DNA): TGCAGCGCCCTCCCTGAGAACACTGAAGCTTTCTTT. Translation: CSALPENTEAFF.

The gene calls are TRBV7-8 and TRBJ2-7; maybe TRBD1 (5 bases). The CDR3 spans 15 residues. Trimming took 7 bases from V and 3 from J, leaving 19 bases between them. Germline V gives CDR1 SGHVS, CDR2 FQNEAQ. Written as DNA, the CDR3 is TGTGCCAGCAAACGCAGTGGGCAGGGAATCTACGAGCAGTACGTC. Its translation: CASKRSGQGIYEQYV.

V gene TRBV19 combines with J gene TRBJ2-3, with D possibly TRBD2 on 5 matching bases. CDR1 and CDR2 from the germline V gene are LNHDA and SQIVND (reference sequence). The V end lost 4 bases, the J end lost 3 bases, and 17 bases lay between the germline ends. The CDR3 covers 16 residues. CDR3 sequence (DNA): TGTGCCAGTAGTACGTGGGCGCAGCGAGGGACAGATACGCAGTATTTT. This translates into CASSTWAQRGTDTQYF.

In this sample, this clone turned up once. The chain is built from TRBV19 and TRBJ2-3, with TRBD1 matching 8 bases. The length of the CDR3 is 15 residues. V shed 4 bases and J 2 bases; nucleotides not matched to a gene: 5. Germline lookup yields CDR1 LNHDA and CDR2 SQIVND (reference sequence). CDR3 sequence: CASSTPGQVTDTQYF. The CDR3 nucleotides read TGTGCCAGTAGTACCCCGGGACAGGTCACAGATACGCAGTATTTT.

This rearrangement joins TRBV10-3 to TRBJ1-5, with TRBD1 identical over 8 bases. J gave up 3 bases and V 10 bases, and 5 bases lay outside the gene matches. Germline values: CDR1 ENHRY, CDR2 SYGVKD. This CDR3 is built from 13 residues. For the CDR3, the DNA is TGTGCCACCAGGGACAGGATCAATCAGCCCCAGCATTTT. Encoded protein: CATRDRINQPQHF.

The chain couples TRBV7-9 to TRBJ2-3; 8 positions agree with TRBD1. V was pared by 5 bases and J by 1 base, with 5 bases of the junction left unmatched. Looked up from germline, CDR1 is SEHNR and CDR2 is FQNEAQ (reference sequence). This CDR3 spans 15 amino acids. The CDR3 nucleotides read TGTGCCAGCAGCCCTCTGGGACAGGGCACAGATACGCAGTATTTT. Translating it yields CASSPLGQGTDTQYF.